A selection of T cell receptor beta chains follows, all from one sample in a study of type 1 regulatory T cells. TCRdb re-called the reads with MiXCR, one entry per CDR3 protein. In the table there are 75,000 to 100,000 distinct CDR3 sequences, about 28% of which are singletons. Material: CD4+ T cells, either the whole sample or a sorted fraction (not recorded which). The receptor source for this set is a human donor in good health. Each CDR3 is given with its conserved first and last residue. The D gene is left open where the match is weak. Size is stated for part of the rows, as once, few or many counts, or as a class when the clone is expanded.

j_call	clone_size	d_call	v_call	cdr3_aa	cdr3_nt
TRBJ2-1	once	TRBD2	TRBV7-6	CASSSKRDVTYNEQFF	TGTGCCAGCAGCTCCAAGCGGGATGTAACCTACAATGAGCAGTTCTTC
TRBJ2-2	NA	TRBD1	TRBV19	CASRGQGRANTGELFF	TGTGCCAGTAGAGGACAGGGGAGGGCGAACACCGGGGAGCTGTTTTTT
TRBJ2-2	NA	NA	TRBV7-7	CASSFSASNTRELFF	TGTGCCAGCAGCTTTAGCGCCTCGAACACCCGGGAGCTGTTTTTT
TRBJ2-1	few	TRBD2	TRBV20-1	CSARNRGSGGYNEQFF	TGCAGTGCTAGGAACCGGGGTAGCGGGGGCTACAATGAGCAGTTCTTC
TRBJ2-1	NA	TRBD2	TRBV20-1	CSAEAGGSSYNEQFF	TGCAGTGCCGAAGCGGGAGGTAGCTCCTACAATGAGCAGTTCTTC
TRBJ2-3	many	NA	TRBV20-1	CSATPLAEPSTDTQYF	TGCAGTGCCACACCCCTGGCGGAACCTAGCACAGATACGCAGTATTTT
TRBJ2-1	few	TRBD2	TRBV5-1	CASSLGGLAGLFNEQFF	TGCGCCAGCAGCTTGGGGGGACTAGCGGGCTTGTTTAATGAGCAGTTCTTC
TRBJ1-1	NA	TRBD1	TRBV6-2/TRBV6-3	CAVTGGNTEAFF	TGTGCCGTAACAGGGGGCAACACTGAAGCTTTCTTT
TRBJ1-1	NA	NA	TRBV20-1	CSAPGENTEAFF	TGCAGTGCCCCCGGGGAGAACACTGAAGCTTTCTTT
TRBJ2-7	many	NA	TRBV5-1	CASSGKGLGDEQYF	TGCGCCAGCAGCGGAAAGGGGCTGGGGGACGAGCAGTACTTC
TRBJ2-1	NA	NA	TRBV20-1	CSARVGAGASNEQFF	TGCAGTGCTAGAGTAGGGGCCGGGGCCAGCAATGAGCAGTTCTTC
TRBJ1-1	NA	NA	TRBV5-1	CASSFRQHRNTEAFF	TGCGCCAGCAGCTTCCGACAGCACCGGAACACTGAAGCTTTCTTT
TRBJ2-1	few	TRBD2	TRBV5-1	CASSLVAGGHSSYNEQFF	TGCGCCAGCAGCTTGGTAGCGGGAGGCCACAGCTCCTACAATGAGCAGTTCTTC
TRBJ2-3	NA	TRBD2	TRBV6-6	CASSLYSGGAPDTQYF	TGTGCCAGCAGCCTTTATAGCGGGGGGGCCCCAGATACGCAGTATTTT
TRBJ1-3	NA	TRBD1	TRBV15	CATSRRADRVTGNTIYF	TGTGCCACCAGCAGAAGGGCTGACAGGGTCACTGGAAACACCATATATTTT
TRBJ1-1	NA	NA	TRBV12-3/TRBV12-4	CASSLSDMLRFEAFF	TGTGCCAGCAGTCTTAGCGACATGCTCAGGTTTGAAGCTTTCTTT
TRBJ2-1	NA	TRBD2	TRBV20-1	CSGHRTGGYNEQFF	TGCAGTGGACATAGAACGGGAGGGTACAATGAGCAGTTCTTC
TRBJ2-5	few	NA	TRBV5-1	CASSLEAEETQYF	TGCGCCAGCAGCTTGGAGGCGGAAGAGACCCAGTACTTC
TRBJ2-7	NA	NA	TRBV9	CASSKDGGRSYEQYF	TGTGCCAGCAGCAAAGACGGGGGTCGTTCCTACGAGCAGTACTTC
TRBJ2-5	NA	NA	TRBV5-1	CASSLTGDFQETQYF	TGCGCCAGCAGCTTAACAGGAGATTTCCAAGAGACCCAGTACTTC
TRBJ1-1	NA	NA	TRBV7-8	CASSSNADTEAFF	TGTGCCAGCAGCTCGAACGCCGACACTGAAGCTTTCTTT
TRBJ1-5	NA	NA	TRBV29-1	CSVEDGNQPQHF	TGCAGCGTTGAAGATGGAAATCAGCCCCAGCATTTT
TRBJ2-1	few	TRBD1	TRBV20-1	CSARDRTGGFYNEQFF	TGCAGTGCTAGAGACCGGACAGGGGGCTTCTACAATGAGCAGTTCTTC
TRBJ1-1	NA	NA	TRBV20-1	CSAAREAGMNTEAFF	TGCAGTGCTGCCCGGGAGGCGGGAATGAACACTGAAGCTTTCTTT
TRBJ2-2	few	NA	TRBV2	CASSERSGTGELFF	TGTGCCAGCAGTGAAAGGTCGGGCACCGGGGAGCTGTTTTTT
TRBJ2-7	NA	TRBD1	TRBV29-1	CSVGTVYEQYF	TGCAGCGTAGGGACAGTCTACGAGCAGTACTTC
TRBJ2-3	NA	TRBD1	TRBV28	CASSPGSLGTGGDTQYF	TGTGCCAGCAGCCCAGGTTCCCTCGGGACAGGGGGAGATACGCAGTATTTT
TRBJ2-5	NA	TRBD2	TRBV7-8	CASSSPGLAGVVQETQYF	TGTGCCAGCAGCTCACCGGGACTAGCGGGAGTCGTACAGGAGACCCAGTACTTC
TRBJ1-1	few	NA	TRBV30	CAWRQEKNTEAFF	TGTGCCTGGAGACAGGAGAAGAACACTGAAGCTTTCTTT
TRBJ1-5	NA	NA	TRBV4-3	CASSQEQGNQPQHF	TGCGCCAGCAGCCAAGAACAGGGCAATCAGCCCCAGCATTTT
TRBJ2-7	NA	TRBD1	TRBV6-2/TRBV6-3	CASSWTGVLEQYF	TGTGCCAGCAGCTGGACAGGGGTACTCGAGCAGTACTTC
TRBJ2-1	NA	TRBD2	TRBV7-6	CASSRAGASGSYEQFF	TGTGCCAGCAGCCGCGCTGGGGCTAGCGGGAGTTATGAGCAGTTCTTC
TRBJ2-4	few	TRBD2	TRBV20-1	CSASGQLAGELNIQYF	TGCAGTGCTAGCGGCCAACTAGCGGGAGAGCTAAACATTCAGTACTTC
TRBJ2-5	few	TRBD1	TRBV12-3/TRBV12-4	CASSPGQGKETQYF	TGTGCCAGCAGCCCAGGACAGGGGAAGGAGACCCAGTACTTC
TRBJ1-1	NA	TRBD1	TRBV29-1	CSAPTGVSTEAFF	TGCAGCGCCCCGACAGGGGTAAGCACTGAAGCTTTCTTT
TRBJ2-7	NA	TRBD2	TRBV4-1	CASSQTSGHYEQYF	TGCGCCAGCAGCCAGACTAGCGGACACTACGAGCAGTACTTC
TRBJ1-1	few	NA	TRBV2	CASSESRGGTEAFF	TGTGCCAGCAGTGAATCTCGTGGTGGCACTGAAGCTTTCTTT
TRBJ2-7	few	TRBD1	TRBV10-3	CAIRGQDSGEQYF	TGTGCCATCAGGGGACAGGACTCGGGCGAGCAGTACTTC
TRBJ2-1	NA	NA	TRBV7-2	CASSLNHNEQFF	TGTGCCAGCAGCCTAAACCACAATGAGCAGTTCTTC
TRBJ2-2	NA	NA	TRBV3-1	CASSQFEWTGELFF	TGTGCCAGCAGCCAATTCGAGTGGACCGGGGAGCTGTTTTTT
TRBJ2-2	NA	TRBD2	TRBV20-1	CSARDFSGTGELFF	TGCAGTGCTAGGGATTTTAGCGGGACCGGGGAGCTGTTTTTT
TRBJ2-5	few	NA	TRBV15	CATSRDLTGTPVETQYF	TGTGCCACCAGCAGAGATCTGACCGGGACCCCTGTAGAGACCCAGTACTTC
TRBJ2-7	NA	TRBD1	TRBV13	CASSRGTGGSPYEQYF	TGTGCCAGCAGTCGAGGGACAGGCGGATCCCCCTACGAGCAGTACTTC
TRBJ2-7	NA	NA	TRBV12-3/TRBV12-4	CASRTTRTGYEQYF	TGTGCCAGCAGGACAACTAGAACAGGCTACGAGCAGTACTTC
TRBJ2-7	NA	TRBD1	TRBV3-1	CASSPHPGTGSYEQYF	TGTGCCAGCAGCCCCCACCCAGGGACAGGGAGCTACGAGCAGTACTTC
TRBJ2-3	few	NA	TRBV2	CASNPWVGNTDTQYF	TGTGCCAGCAACCCCTGGGTGGGCAACACAGATACGCAGTATTTT
TRBJ1-3	few	NA	TRBV6-5	CASSYDTSGNTIYF	TGTGCCAGCAGTTACGACACCTCTGGAAACACCATATATTTT
TRBJ2-2	NA	NA	TRBV24-1	CAARSPNTGELFF	TGTGCCGCGCGAAGTCCGAACACCGGGGAGCTGTTTTTT
TRBJ2-7	few	NA	TRBV2	CASSVDGSSYEQYF	TGTGCCAGCAGTGTTGATGGCAGCTCCTACGAGCAGTACTTC
TRBJ2-4	many	NA	TRBV12-3/TRBV12-4	CASTGPEGNIQYF	TGTGCCAGCACCGGACCGGAGGGAAACATTCAGTACTTC
TRBJ2-1	few	TRBD2	TRBV20-1	CSARFSGSGGEQFF	TGCAGTGCTAGATTTAGCGGGAGCGGAGGGGAGCAGTTCTTC
TRBJ2-3	NA	NA	TRBV9	CASSGQGGITDTQYF	TGTGCCAGCAGTGGTCAGGGGGGAATCACAGATACGCAGTATTTT
TRBJ2-3	few	TRBD2	TRBV7-8	CASSTTTERLAGVRDTQYF	TGTGCCAGCAGCACCACGACCGAGAGACTAGCGGGAGTTCGGGATACGCAGTATTTT
TRBJ1-2	NA	NA	TRBV24-1	CATSDIRPGRGYTF	TGTGCCACCAGTGACATACGACCGGGACGTGGCTACACCTTC
TRBJ2-5	few	TRBD2	TRBV20-1	CSALGLAWETQYF	TGCAGTGCTCTCGGACTAGCGTGGGAGACCCAGTACTTC
TRBJ2-7	few	TRBD2	TRBV6-2/TRBV6-3	CASSRLAVSSYEQYF	TGTGCCAGCAGCCGACTAGCGGTAAGCTCCTACGAGCAGTACTTC
TRBJ1-1	NA	TRBD1	TRBV15	CATSRALDRARRDTEAFF	TGTGCCACCAGCAGAGCGCTGGACAGGGCGCGACGGGACACTGAAGCTTTCTTT
TRBJ2-5	many	NA	TRBV5-4	CASSLDQGVETQYF	TGTGCCAGCAGCTTGGATCAGGGTGTGGAGACCCAGTACTTC
TRBJ2-1	few	TRBD2	TRBV29-1	CSVEDGGGVNEQFF	TGCAGCGTTGAAGATGGGGGGGGAGTTAATGAGCAGTTCTTC